This T cell receptor (beta chain) was documented in a study of cytotoxic CD8 clonotypes in ibrutinib-treated CLL. On the study more broadly: The patients, roughly ten relapsed/refractory and approximately 14 treatment-naive, included about 17 who were IGHV unmutated. Roughly 24 partial and 2 complete responses; at median 68 months, roughly 15 remitted, about 12 progressed.

TCRdb keeps only in-frame clones here, not all; method: immunoSEQ multiplex PCR. The table includes some 200,000 clones, roughly three quarters detected once. A note on this clone: This specimen includes other DNA sequences encoding the same CDR3.

V lost 0 bases, J lost 2 bases, and 12 bases lay in between. Germline V gene sequence: CDR1 SGHNT, CDR2 YYREEE (reference sequence). CDR3 length equals 15 residues. This material consisted of PBMCs, taken after 12 months of ibrutinib treatment. The receptor was isolated from a human donor with chronic lymphocytic leukemia. The chain has TRBV5-4 and TRBJ2-7, with TRBD2 as a possible D gene (7 bases). The CDR3: CASSLAGGGAYEQYF. The CDR3 bases are TGTGCCAGCAGCTTGGCGGGCGGGGGCGCCTACGAGCAGTACTTC. The full variable domain, rest sourced from reference TRBV5-4 and TRBJ2-7, is ETGVTQSPTHLIKTRGQQVTLRCSSQSGHNTVSWYQQALGQGPQFIFQYYREEENGRGNFPPRFSGLQFPNYSSELNVNALELDDSALYLCASSLAGGGAYEQYFGPGTRLTVT.